The 27 T cell receptor beta chains presented below share a single source sample, sequenced in a study of shared clonotypes between healthy human individuals. TCRdb keeps only in-frame clones here, not all; method: immunoSEQ multiplex PCR. The top ten clones hold 1.5% to 2% of a sample with around 750,000 clones, approximately 74% of them seen once. Material: memory CD4+ T cells sorted from blood. The subset here: CD45RA-negative fraction. These receptors originate from a woman aged 30 to 39 in good health.

V and J are TRBV28 and TRBJ2-7; TRBD1 might be the D (6 bases). This CDR3 has 14 residues. The germline V gene encodes CDR1 MDHEN and CDR2 SYDVKM. The germline V and J ends were trimmed by 4 bases and 1 base, with 11 bases remaining between them. Written as DNA, the CDR3 is TGTGCCAGCAGTTCACAGGGAAGGTCCTACGAGCAGTACTTC. This translates into CASSSQGRSYEQYF.

Comment on this clone: This same CDR3 is encoded by further DNA sequences in the sample. The V gene is TRBV10-1, the J gene TRBJ2-7; D uncertain. Germline V gene lookup returns CDR1 WNHNN and CDR2 SYGVQD (reference sequence). This CDR3 contains 13 residues. V was trimmed by 0 bases and J by 3 bases, leaving 6 bases between them. In DNA, the CDR3 is TGCGCCAGCAGTGAGTCTGGGGTCTACGAGCAGTACTTC. It encodes CASSESGVYEQYF.

The rearrangement joins TRBV28 to TRBJ2-7, with 7 bases that match TRBD2. With V trimmed by 7 bases and J by 3 bases, 9 bases remained unmatched. CDR3 length: 14 amino acids. Germline CDR1 is MDHEN and CDR2 is SYDVKM. Here the CDR3 reads CASTPGGNIYEQYF. The CDR3, as DNA: TGTGCCAGCACCCCCGGGGGGAACATCTACGAGCAGTACTTC.

This clone has just a few counts. The chain carries TRBV2 and TRBJ1-2; D call uncertain. CDR1 is SNHLY, CDR2 FYNNEI, per germline. The CDR3 spans 15 residues. The V end was cut by 1 base, the J end by 0 bases, with 9 bases between. CDR3 residues: CASSEEGQTNYGYTF. The CDR3 DNA reads TGTGCCAGCAGTGAAGAGGGTCAAACTAACTATGGCTACACCTTC. Full variable domain (remainder filled in from reference TRBV2 and TRBJ1-2): EPEVTQTPSHQVTQMGQEVILRCVPISNHLYFYWYRQILGQKVEFLVSFYNNEISEKSEIFDDQFSVERPDGSNFTLKIRSTKLEDSAMYFCASSEEGQTNYGYTFGSGTRLTVV.

The genes are TRBV6-5 and TRBJ1-1; TRBD1 matches 8 bases. The CDR3 is made up of 15 amino acids. V lost 7 bases and J lost 2; bases outside the gene matches: 9. Germline V gene lookup returns CDR1 MNHEY and CDR2 SVGAGI. The CDR3 nucleotides are TGTGCCAGCACCGACGGGGGACAGGCTAACACTGAAGCTTTCTTT. The encoded protein is CASTDGGQANTEAFF.

This chain joins TRBV6-6 and TRBJ1-2; 11 bases align to TRBD1. With V trimmed by 7 bases and J by 7 bases, 5 bases remained unmatched. CDR1 MNHNY and CDR2 SVGAGI come from the germline V gene (reference sequence). This CDR3 has 13 residues. This chain's CDR3 is CASTDRGPSGYTF. CDR3 coding DNA: TGTGCCAGCACGGACAGGGGGCCCAGTGGCTACACCTTC.

Notes on this clone: This likely traces to a read error, being one base from a far larger clone. The chain employs TRBV29-1 and TRBJ2-2, with TRBD1 matching over 10 bases. The CDR3 is 15 residues long. Germline V lookup: CDR1 SQVTM, CDR2 ANQGSEA. With 7 bases clipped from V and 6 bases from J, the junction kept 11 bases outside the gene matches. CDR3 protein: CSANRDRGSAGELFF. As DNA, the CDR3 is TGCAGCGCCAACCGGGACAGGGGATCTGCCGGGGAGCTGTTTTTT.

This chain uses TRBV5-4 with TRBJ2-2, with 8 nucleotides matching TRBD2. This CDR3 region has 17 residues. CDR1 SGHNT and CDR2 YYREEE come from the germline V gene (reference sequence). The V and J ends lost 4 bases and 7 bases, in that order; junction bases with no gene match: 15. The CDR3 DNA sequence: TGTGCCAGCAGCCCCGGGACCCGAGCGGGAGTGATCGGGGAGCTGTTTTTT. Translating gives CASSPGTRAGVIGELFF.

This chain uses TRBV7-2 with TRBJ1-2; 9 bases are shared with TRBD1. The CDR3 sequence is 17 residues long. Germline trimming cut 5 bases from V and 8 bases from J; bases unmatched to any gene: 18. Germline CDR1 reads SGHTA; CDR2 reads FQGNSA. CDR3 protein: CASSKDPGTGWSGGYTF. For the CDR3, the DNA is TGTGCCAGCAGCAAGGACCCCGGGACAGGGTGGTCGGGGGGCTACACCTTC.

Comments on this clone: Other DNA sequences in this specimen translate into the identical CDR3. The chain employs TRBV5-1 and TRBJ2-1, with D possibly called TRBD1 or TRBD2 (5 bases each). CDR3 length: 15 residues. V gave up 4 bases and J gave up 0 bases, with 11 bases separating them. Per the germline V gene, CDR1 is SGHRS and CDR2 is YFSETQ. The CDR3 sequence is CASSPDTSSYNEQFF. The CDR3 DNA sequence: TGCGCCAGCAGCCCGGACACTAGCTCCTACAATGAGCAGTTCTTC.

In nucleotides, the CDR3 is TGTGCCAGCAGTTACCGGACTAGCGGATTCTACGAGCAGTACTTC. Translation: CASSYRTSGFYEQYF. This rearrangement joins TRBV6-5 to TRBJ2-7; TRBD2 aligns across 10 bases. This CDR3 is 15 amino acids long. CDR1 and CDR2 (germline): MNHEY, SVGAGI. With 2 bases clipped from V and 3 bases from J, the junction kept 4 bases outside the gene matches.

This clone has just one count. The chain joins TRBV6-4 to TRBJ2-2, with D possibly TRBD2 on 5 matching bases. The CDR3 loop spans 12 amino acids. The germline CDR1 and CDR2 sequences are MRHNA and SNTAGT. V was shortened by 8 bases and J by 5 bases, with 9 bases between the two germline ends. CDR3 residues: CASGRGTGELFF. The CDR3 nucleotides are TGTGCCAGCGGTCGCGGGACCGGGGAGCTGTTTTTT.

This clone was seen ten or more times. V and J are TRBV4-1 and TRBJ2-1; 9 nucleotides line up with TRBD2. This CDR3 has 18 residues. After removal of 3 bases from V and 3 bases from J, the junction contained 12 bases not matched to a gene. Germline V gene data show CDR1 as MGHRA and CDR2 as YSYEKL. In DNA, the CDR3 is TGCGCCAGCAGCCATACCGACATGGGACTAGCAGTCTACAATGAGCAGTTCTTC. Protein: CASSHTDMGLAVYNEQFF.

The V call is TRBV27, the J call TRBJ1-6, with a possible D match to TRBD1 (6 bases). V shed 2 bases and J shed 9 bases, with 11 bases lying between them. The germline CDR1 and CDR2 sequences are MNHEY and SMNVEV (reference sequence). CDR3 length: 14 residues. CDR3 protein: CASSLPSTGSPLHF. CDR3 DNA: TGTGCCAGCAGTTTACCCTCGACAGGTTCACCCCTCCACTTT.

The V and J genes are TRBV4-1 and TRBJ1-1; no clear D gene. The CDR3 is made up of 15 amino acids. V was pared by 5 bases and J by 3 bases, with 16 bases between. CDR1 MGHRA and CDR2 YSYEKL come from the germline V gene. The CDR3 nucleotides are TGCGCCAGCAGCGATCAGAAAAAGGCGCACACTGAAGCTTTCTTT. Translated, it gives CASSDQKKAHTEAFF.

A single count supports this clone. The V gene is TRBV2, the J gene TRBJ2-1, with 11 bases matching TRBD2. The CDR3 runs 17 residues. Germline CDR1 SNHLY, CDR2 FYNNEI. The V and J ends lost 6 bases and 0 bases, in that order; junction bases with no gene match: 7. CDR3 in amino acids: CASRGTSGASSYNEQFF. The CDR3 coding sequence is TGTGCCAGCAGAGGGACTAGCGGAGCGAGCTCCTACAATGAGCAGTTCTTC.

This clone has just a few counts. The sample has other DNA sequences that encode this CDR3 too. The chain uses TRBV5-1 and TRBJ1-2, with 7 bases that match TRBD1. Trimming took 0 bases from V and 4 from J; bases not matched to a gene: 0. The germline V gene encodes CDR1 SGHRS and CDR2 YFSETQ. The CDR3 has 13 amino acids. The CDR3 protein is CASSLDRGYGYTF. The CDR3, as DNA: TGCGCCAGCAGCTTGGACAGGGGCTATGGCTACACCTTC. The full variable domain, in which reference TRBV5-1 and TRBJ1-2 provide the parts outside the CDR3, is KAGVTQTPRYLIKTRGQQVTLSCSPISGHRSVSWYQQTPGQGLQFLFEYFSETQRNKGNFPGRFSGRQFSNSRSEMNVSTLELGDSALYLCASSLDRGYGYTFGSGTRLTVV.

V gene TRBV19 combines with J gene TRBJ2-7, with 7 bases fitting TRBD1. This CDR3 is 14 amino acids long. The V segment lost 9 bases and the J segment 0 bases; nucleotides outside the gene matches: 8. Germline V gene lookup returns CDR1 LNHDA and CDR2 SQIVND (reference sequence). The CDR3 DNA is TGTGCCAGCAACCGGGACAGAAACTCCTACGAGCAGTACTTC. This gives the protein CASNRDRNSYEQYF.

The chain employs TRBV5-4 and TRBJ1-1, with a tentative D call TRBD1 (5 bases). The germline CDR1 and CDR2 sequences are SGHNT and YYREEE (reference sequence). V lost 4 bases and J lost 7, with 11 bases in between. CDR3 length: 12 residues. This chain's CDR3 is CASSGTDGEAFF. The DNA of the CDR3 is TGTGCCAGCAGCGGGACCGACGGTGAAGCTTTCTTT.

This clone turned up a few times. The CDR3 sequence: CSVGGADSLLRVSYNEQFF. CDR3 in DNA: TGCAGCGTTGGAGGGGCGGACAGCTTGTTGAGGGTCTCCTACAATGAGCAGTTCTTC. J is TRBJ2-1 and V is TRBV29-1; D is perhaps TRBD1 (6 bases). CDR1 SQVTM and CDR2 ANQGSEA come from the germline V gene. V was cut by 4 bases and J by 0 bases, with 25 bases left in between. The CDR3 loop spans 19 amino acids.

This clone was recorded at least ten times. The chain joins TRBV11-2 to TRBJ1-2; no clear D gene. CDR1 and CDR2 (germline): SGHAT, FQNNGV. The germline V and J ends were trimmed by 5 bases and 4 bases, with 8 bases remaining between them. The length of the CDR3 is 12 residues. The CDR3 loop is CASSQGVYGYTF. The CDR3 coding sequence is TGTGCCAGCAGCCAAGGAGTCTATGGCTACACCTTC.

The sample holds a few counts of this clone. This rearrangement joins TRBV7-2 to TRBJ2-7; D possibly uses TRBD1 or TRBD2 (5 bases each). Deletions cut 5 bases from V and 4 bases from J, with 18 bases between. This CDR3 is built from 15 residues. In germline, CDR1 is SGHTA, CDR2 FQGNSA. DNA of the CDR3: TGTGCCAGCAGCCCCGTTGGGGGTGGGGCTTACGAGCAGTACTTC. It translates to CASSPVGGGAYEQYF. The full variable domain, in which reference TRBV7-2 and TRBJ2-7 provide the parts outside the CDR3, is GAGVSQSPSNKVTEKGKDVELRCDPISGHTALYWYRQSLGQGLEFLIYFQGNSAPDKSGLPSDRFSAERTGGSVSTLTIQRTQQEDSAVYLCASSPVGGGAYEQYFGPGTRLTVT.

The chain couples TRBV7-2 to TRBJ2-1; D is perhaps TRBD2 (6 bases). Looked up from germline, CDR1 is SGHTA and CDR2 is FQGNSA. This CDR3 is built from 15 residues. V lost 5 bases to trimming and J lost 12 bases, with 23 bases between them. The CDR3 reads CASSPDYGSFLGQFF. CDR3 coding DNA: TGTGCCAGCAGCCCGGACTATGGTTCGTTTCTCGGGCAGTTCTTC.

The V and J genes are TRBV9 and TRBJ2-1, with D maybe TRBD2 (5 bases). Trimming cost V 0 bases and J 9 bases, with 16 bases left between them. This CDR3 is built from 15 residues. Germline CDR1 reads SGDLS; CDR2 reads YYNGEE. CDR3 DNA: TGTGCCAGCAGCGTAGATCTGGGAGAGCGTCGTGAGCAGTTCTTC. Protein sequence: CASSVDLGERREQFF.

The chain joins TRBV5-8 to TRBJ1-5, with 7 bases identical to TRBD1. Germline loops: CDR1 SGHTS, CDR2 YDEGEE. The CDR3 has 14 residues. V lost 2 bases, J lost 8 bases, and 7 bases stayed unmatched. The CDR3 protein is CASSLTGAWKPQHF. The CDR3 nucleotides are TGTGCCAGCAGCTTAACAGGGGCCTGGAAGCCCCAGCATTTT.

This clone has a single count. V and J are TRBV7-9 and TRBJ2-7, with D tentatively TRBD1 (6 bases). The germline V and J ends were trimmed by 8 bases and 2 bases, with 13 bases remaining between them. The CDR3 extends over 13 amino acids. CDR1 SEHNR and CDR2 FQNEAQ come from the germline V gene (reference sequence). CDR3 residues: CASGRAGAYEQYF. The CDR3 nucleotides read TGTGCCAGCGGGCGGGCAGGGGCCTACGAGCAGTACTTC.

Many counts were recorded for this clone. The chain employs TRBV6-4 and TRBJ2-5; D unclear. The V end was cut by 0 bases, the J end by 3 bases, with 17 bases between. The CDR3 contains 17 residues. Germline V gene sequence: CDR1 MRHNA, CDR2 SNTAGT. CDR3 DNA: TGTGCCAGCAGTGACTCATGGGCCAGGTGGTCAAAAGAGACCCAGTACTTC. As protein: CASSDSWARWSKETQYF.